The 2 T cell receptor beta chains presented below share a single source sample, sequenced in a study of T cell changes during pregnancy in multiple sclerosis. Method: immunoSEQ multiplex PCR; TCRdb's copy keeps in-frame clones and lacks some. The profile covers approximately 97,000 clones, with 90% appearing a single time and over 0.6% taken by the ten largest. The source was peripheral blood, collected in the second trimester of pregnancy. All receptors derive from a female donor in good health, enrolled as a control in a pregnancy study.

The chain combines TRBV6-5 with TRBJ2-3; 9 positions match TRBD2. Germline lookup yields CDR1 MNHEY and CDR2 SVGAGI. V trimming: 2 bases; J trimming: 4 bases; junction bases outside the gene matches: 7. The CDR3 totals 16 residues. The CDR3 DNA reads TGTGCCAGCAGTTACCAAGCGGGGGGAGGTCCAGATACGCAGTATTTT. Translation: CASSYQAGGGPDTQYF.

The chain employs TRBV7-9 and TRBJ1-1; the match to TRBD1 covers 8 bases. Trimming took 3 bases from V and 3 from J; bases not matched to a gene: 3. Germline V CDR1 and CDR2: SEHNR, FQNEAQ (reference sequence). The CDR3 is made up of 14 amino acids. In DNA, the CDR3 is TGTGCCAGCAGCTTTACGACAGGGGACACTGAAGCTTTCTTT. Residues: CASSFTTGDTEAFF.